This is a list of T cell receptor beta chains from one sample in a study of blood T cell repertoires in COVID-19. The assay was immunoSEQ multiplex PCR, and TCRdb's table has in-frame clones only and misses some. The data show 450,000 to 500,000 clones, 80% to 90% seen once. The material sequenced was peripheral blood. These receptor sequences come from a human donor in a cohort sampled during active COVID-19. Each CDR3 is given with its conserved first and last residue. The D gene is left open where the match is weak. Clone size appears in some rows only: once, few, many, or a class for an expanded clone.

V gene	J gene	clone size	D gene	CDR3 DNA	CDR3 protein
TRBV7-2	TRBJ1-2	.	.	TGTGCCAGCAGCTTAGACAGGGCGATAGGAGGCTACACCTTC	CASSLDRAIGGYTF
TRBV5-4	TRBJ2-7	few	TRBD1	TGTGCCAGCAGCTTGGCAGGGGGAAGAGAGCAGTACTTC	CASSLAGGREQYF
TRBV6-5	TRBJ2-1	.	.	TGTGCCAGCAGAAACCGGGACTTCGGATACAATGAGCAGTTCTTC	CASRNRDFGYNEQFF
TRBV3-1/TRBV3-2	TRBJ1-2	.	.	TGTGCCAGCAGCCGCCAAATCCCCCCGCAGGTCAGCTACACCTTC	CASSRQIPPQVSYTF
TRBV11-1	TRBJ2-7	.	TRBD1	TGTGCCAGCAGCAACAGGGGGCTTCGTGACGGCGAGCAGTACTTC	CASSNRGLRDGEQYF
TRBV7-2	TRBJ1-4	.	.	TGTGCCAGCAGCTCGACCAAGGGGGGGGGCTCCAATGAAAAACTGTTTTTT	CASSSTKGGGSNEKLFF
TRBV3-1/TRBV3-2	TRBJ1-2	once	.	TGTGCCAGCAGCCGTACGGGGGGCACCAACTATGGCTACACCTTC	CASSRTGGTNYGYTF
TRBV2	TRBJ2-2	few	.	TGTGCCAGCAGGCGGGAGAACACCGGGGAGCTGTTTTTT	CASRRENTGELFF
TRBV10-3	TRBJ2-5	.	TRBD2	TGTGCCATCTCAGCGGGAGGGGAGACCCAGTACTTC	CAISAGGETQYF
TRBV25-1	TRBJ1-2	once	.	TGTGCCAGCAGTGAAGGGCAGGGCAGGTCTAACTATGGCTACACCTTC	CASSEGQGRSNYGYTF
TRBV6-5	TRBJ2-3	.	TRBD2	TGTGCCAGCAGATCTCCGGGAGGAAGAGATACGCAGTATTTT	CASRSPGGRDTQYF
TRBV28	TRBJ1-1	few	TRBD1	TGTGCCAGCAGTGGTTATCAGGGGGCAAGGGCTTTCTTT	CASSGYQGARAFF
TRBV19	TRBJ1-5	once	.	TGTGCCAGTAGTGACGGGAGCAATCAGCCCCAGCATTTT	CASSDGSNQPQHF
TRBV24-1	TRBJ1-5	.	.	TGTGCCACCAGTACCCAGGACAGAAATCAGCCCCAGCATTTT	CATSTQDRNQPQHF
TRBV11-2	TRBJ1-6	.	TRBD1	TGTGCCAGCAGCACGGACAGGGGGGCACCCCTCCACTTT	CASSTDRGAPLHF
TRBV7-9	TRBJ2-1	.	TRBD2	TGTGCCAGCAGCTTAATCGGGCAGCGGGAGGGGGGTGAGCAGTTCTTC	CASSLIGQREGGEQFF
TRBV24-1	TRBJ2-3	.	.	TGTGCCACCAGTGAACAGGGCACAGATACGCAGTATTTT	CATSEQGTDTQYF
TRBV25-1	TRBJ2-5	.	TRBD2	TGTGCCAGCACGGGACTAGCGGGAGTAGGAGATGAGACCCAGTACTTC	CASTGLAGVGDETQYF
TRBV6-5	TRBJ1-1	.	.	TGTGCCAGCAGTCCGACATTGGGGGAGGGAAAAGCTTTCTTT	CASSPTLGEGKAFF
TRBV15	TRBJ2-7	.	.	TGTGCCACCAGCAGAGATCTAGCCAGCTCCTACGAGCAGTACTTC	CATSRDLASSYEQYF
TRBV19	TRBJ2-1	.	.	TGTGCCAGTAGTATAGCCGGGTTCTCCTACAATGAGCAGTTCTTC	CASSIAGFSYNEQFF